The 28 T cell receptor beta chains listed next were all sequenced from one sample in a study of blood T cell repertoires in COVID-19. Assay: immunoSEQ multiplex PCR; the TCRdb copy retains only in-frame clones and omits some. The sample includes approximately 73,000 clones, more than 65% seen only once; the top ten take roughly 0.83%. The specimen sequenced was peripheral blood. The receptors were sampled from a woman in her seventies with acute or convalescent COVID-19.

The rearrangement links TRBV11-2 to TRBJ1-4, with D unresolved. V was shortened by 2 bases and J by 8 bases, with 9 bases between the two germline ends. This CDR3 contains 13 residues. The germline V gene encodes CDR1 SGHAT and CDR2 FQNNGV. This CDR3 reads CASSLSSGEKLFF. The DNA for the CDR3 is TGTGCCAGCAGCTTAAGCTCCGGGGAAAAACTGTTTTTT.

This clone has a handful of counts. The chain couples TRBV18 to TRBJ1-2; D is perhaps TRBD1 (5 bases). CDR1 is KGHSH, CDR2 LQKENI, per germline. This CDR3 region has 12 residues. Between the trimmed V and J ends, which lost 5 bases and 8 bases, there was a span of 12 bases. The CDR3 DNA follows: TGTGCCAGCTCAGGGCAGGGTTCCGGCTACACCTTC. Translation: CASSGQGSGYTF.

This sequence joins TRBV11-2 and TRBJ2-7, with D perhaps TRBD1 (6 bases). Germline-derived CDR1 and CDR2 are SGHAT and FQNNGV. The CDR3 length is 12 residues. The V and J ends lost 8 bases and 6 bases respectively, with 14 bases between them. CDR3 in amino acids: CASGSQGTEQYF. As DNA, the CDR3 is TGTGCCAGCGGCTCACAGGGCACCGAGCAGTACTTC.

V gene TRBV29-1 combines with J gene TRBJ2-3; TRBD1 matches at 10 bases. Germline V gene data show CDR1 as SQVTM and CDR2 as ANQGSEA. The CDR3 runs 15 residues. With V trimmed by 6 bases and J by 1 base, 7 bases remained unmatched. CDR3 bases: TGCAGCGTCGACTCCGGGACAGGGGGCACAGATACGCAGTATTTT. Protein: CSVDSGTGGTDTQYF.

This clone was counted once. This rearrangement joins TRBV20-1 to TRBJ2-7; 9 positions match TRBD1. After removal of 3 bases from V and 0 bases from J, the junction contained 9 bases not matched to a gene. From germline, CDR1 is DFQATT and CDR2 SNEGSKA (reference sequence). The CDR3 is 16 residues long. CDR3 residues: CSASGDRAPFSYEQYF. The CDR3 DNA reads TGCAGTGCTAGTGGGGACAGGGCCCCTTTCTCCTACGAGCAGTACTTC.

The gene calls are TRBV11-2 and TRBJ1-2; 7 positions agree with TRBD1. J was trimmed by 5 bases and V by 1 base; bases with no gene match: 7. The CDR3 sequence is 15 residues long. Germline CDR1 and CDR2: SGHAT and FQNNGV. CDR3 coding DNA: TGTGCCAGCAGCTTAGTCCCAGCGACAGGGTATGGCTACACCTTC. Translating it yields CASSLVPATGYGYTF.

This chain links TRBV6-1 with TRBJ2-5, with 7 bases aligning to TRBD2. V dropped 0 bases and J dropped 3; count of bases not matched to a gene: 7. The CDR3 contains 16 residues. CDR1 is MNHNS and CDR2 is SASEGT in the germline V gene. This CDR3 reads CASSEALAGGKETQYF. CDR3 in DNA: TGTGCCAGCAGTGAAGCGCTAGCCGGGGGGAAAGAGACCCAGTACTTC.

The chain recombines TRBV27 with TRBJ2-7; the match to TRBD1 covers 8 bases. Germline lookup yields CDR1 MNHEY and CDR2 SMNVEV (reference sequence). The V segment lost 2 bases and the J segment 6 bases; nucleotides outside the gene matches: 15. The CDR3 is 17 amino acids. This CDR3 is CASSLTSRDRHFGEQYF. The CDR3 bases are TGTGCCAGCAGTTTAACGTCTAGGGACAGGCATTTCGGCGAGCAGTACTTC.

V is TRBV6-6 and J is TRBJ1-5; D is uncertain. Germline V gene lookup returns CDR1 MNHNY and CDR2 SVGAGI (reference sequence). CDR3 size: 14 residues. With 7 bases removed from V and 7 bases from J, the gap between germline ends came to 17 bases. The CDR3 coding sequence is TGTGCCAGCATCCCCCAGGCATCAGGACAGCCCCAGCATTTT. Translation gives CASIPQASGQPQHF.

The chain links TRBV7-8 to TRBJ2-3, with D hard to call. This CDR3 has 12 amino acids. The germline V and J ends were trimmed by 5 bases and 2 bases, with 5 bases remaining between them. Germline CDR1 reads SGHVS; CDR2 reads FQNEAQ. This chain's CDR3 is CASSPYTDTQYF. CDR3 bases: TGTGCCAGCAGCCCCTACACAGATACGCAGTATTTT. Looking up the rest from reference TRBV7-8 and TRBJ2-3 gives the full variable domain: GAGVSQSPRYKVAKRGQDVALRCDPISGHVSLFWYQQALGQGPEFLTYFQNEAQLDKSGLPSDRFFAERPEGSVSTLKIQRTQQEDSAVYLCASSPYTDTQYFGPGTRLTVL.

This chain uses TRBV9 with TRBJ2-7, with unresolved D. The CDR3 loop spans 14 amino acids. The V end lost 0 bases, the J end lost 2 bases, and 9 bases lay between the germline ends. Looked up from germline, CDR1 is SGDLS and CDR2 is YYNGEE. The CDR3 bases are TGTGCCAGCAGCGTAGGGCCATCAACCTACGAGCAGTACTTC. Translation: CASSVGPSTYEQYF. The whole variable domain, filled in from reference TRBV9 and TRBJ2-7, reads DSGVTQTPKHLITATGQRVTLRCSPRSGDLSVYWYQQSLDQGLQFLIQYYNGEERAKGNILERFSAQQFPDLHSELNLSSLELGDSALYFCASSVGPSTYEQYFGPGTRLTVT.

The chain is built from TRBV19 and TRBJ2-2; D may be TRBD1 (6 bases). V was shortened by 6 bases and J by 6 bases, with 14 bases between the two germline ends. Per germline, CDR1 LNHDA and CDR2 SQIVND (reference sequence). The CDR3 is 14 residues long. The CDR3 coding sequence is TGTGCCAGTAGCATAACAGGGATAGCCGGGGAGCTGTTTTTT. Translated: CASSITGIAGELFF.

The V and J genes are TRBV4-3 and TRBJ2-5, with D possibly matching TRBD1 (6 bases). V was cut by 2 bases and J by 4 bases, with 11 bases left in between. Germline loops: CDR1 LGHNA, CDR2 YSLEER. The CDR3 is 14 residues long. The DNA of the CDR3 is TGCGCCAGCAGCCAAAACAGGGTGGCAGAGACCCAGTACTTC. Translated: CASSQNRVAETQYF.

The J gene is TRBJ2-1, the V gene TRBV10-3; the D gene is possibly TRBD2 (6 bases). V shed 2 bases and J shed 8 bases, with 7 bases lying between them. Looked up from germline, CDR1 is ENHRY and CDR2 is SYGVKD. The CDR3 length is 12 residues. Here the CDR3 reads CAISEGGDEQFF. The CDR3 DNA follows: TGTGCCATCAGTGAGGGAGGGGATGAGCAGTTCTTC.

This CDR3 reads CASSPGQRENTEAFF. The CDR3 DNA is TGTGCCAGCAGCCCGGGACAGAGAGAGAACACTGAAGCTTTCTTT. The chain links TRBV7-9 to TRBJ1-1; the match to TRBD1 covers 7 bases. With 5 bases clipped from V and 1 base from J, the junction kept 7 bases outside the gene matches. The CDR3 is 15 amino acids. Per the germline V gene, CDR1 is SEHNR and CDR2 is FQNEAQ (reference sequence).

This chain uses TRBV11-3 with TRBJ2-2; 7 nucleotides align to TRBD1. CDR1 SGHNT and CDR2 YENEEA come from the germline V gene. The CDR3 sequence is 14 residues long. After removal of 5 bases from V and 7 bases from J, the junction contained 7 bases not matched to a gene. CDR3: CASSRTRGNGELFF. In nucleotides, the CDR3 is TGTGCCAGCAGCCGGACCAGGGGGAACGGGGAGCTGTTTTTT.

CDR3 DNA: TGTGCCAGCAGTTCCGACAGGGTCGGGGCCAACGTCCTGACTTTC. It encodes CASSSDRVGANVLTF. J is TRBJ2-6 and V is TRBV6-2 or TRBV6-3; 7 bases line up with TRBD1. V lost 4 bases to trimming and J lost 4 bases; unmatched junction nucleotides: 4. This CDR3 has 15 residues. The germline CDR1 and CDR2 sequences are MNHEY and SVGEGT.

V usage is TRBV28 and J usage is TRBJ2-3; TRBD1 might be the D (6 bases). The CDR3 is made up of 12 amino acids. V shed 6 bases and J shed 5 bases, with 9 bases lying between them. Germline CDR1 MDHEN, CDR2 SYDVKM. The CDR3 sequence: CASRQQGDTQYF. As DNA, the CDR3 is TGTGCCAGCAGGCAACAGGGAGATACGCAGTATTTT.

This clone was picked up one time. This sequence joins TRBV5-1 and TRBJ1-6; the D gene is possibly TRBD1 (5 bases). Trimming stripped 1 base from V and 3 bases from J, with 8 bases between. Germline values: CDR1 SGHRS, CDR2 YFSETQ. The length of the CDR3 is 15 residues. This CDR3 reads CASSLTDSYNSPLHF. CDR3 DNA sequence: TGCGCCAGCAGCTTGACCGACAGCTATAATTCACCCCTCCACTTT. The full variable domain, rest sourced from reference TRBV5-1 and TRBJ1-6, is KAGVTQTPRYLIKTRGQQVTLSCSPISGHRSVSWYQQTPGQGLQFLFEYFSETQRNKGNFPGRFSGRQFSNSRSEMNVSTLELGDSALYLCASSLTDSYNSPLHFGNGTRLTVT.

The chain is built from TRBV11-2 and TRBJ1-1, with D hard to call. CDR3 length equals 14 residues. Deletions cut 5 bases from V and 1 base from J, with 11 bases between. Germline CDR1 reads SGHAT; CDR2 reads FQNNGV. CDR3 sequence: CASSPGAQNTEAFF. DNA for the CDR3: TGTGCCAGCAGCCCGGGAGCCCAGAACACTGAAGCTTTCTTT.

V and J are TRBV3-1 (or the pseudogene TRBV3-2) and TRBJ2-3; a weak D match, TRBD2 (6 bases). Deletions cut 4 bases from V and 6 bases from J, with 8 bases between. The CDR3 is 12 amino acids. Looked up from germline, CDR1 is LGHDT and CDR2 is YNNKEL (reference sequence). Written as DNA, the CDR3 is TGTGCCAGCAGCCGTCGGGGGGATACGCAGTATTTT. It encodes CASSRRGDTQYF.

The rearrangement joins TRBV7-9 to TRBJ1-2; 7 bases are a match to TRBD1. Germline assignment: CDR1 SEHNR and CDR2 FQNEAQ (reference sequence). The CDR3 contains 11 residues. J gave up 13 bases and V 5 bases, and 7 bases lay outside the gene matches. The CDR3 here is CASSINRGLTF. DNA of the CDR3: TGTGCCAGCAGCATAAACAGGGGTCTCACCTTC.

V is TRBV5-1 and J is TRBJ2-3; TRBD1 aligns across 8 bases. The CDR3 extends over 15 amino acids. V was pared by 1 base and J by 2 bases, with 3 bases of the junction left unmatched. The germline V gene encodes CDR1 SGHRS and CDR2 YFSETQ. The DNA of the CDR3 is TGCGCCAGCAGCTTGTGGGGACAGGCCACAGATACGCAGTATTTT. Translation gives CASSLWGQATDTQYF. The whole variable domain, filled in from reference TRBV5-1 and TRBJ2-3, reads KAGVTQTPRYLIKTRGQQVTLSCSPISGHRSVSWYQQTPGQGLQFLFEYFSETQRNKGNFPGRFSGRQFSNSRSEMNVSTLELGDSALYLCASSLWGQATDTQYFGPGTRLTVL.

This clone has a handful of counts. The chain carries TRBV10-1 and TRBJ1-1; D remains unclear. Between the trimmed V and J ends, which lost 7 bases and 1 base, there was a span of 13 bases. Germline V gene data show CDR1 as WNHNN and CDR2 as SYGVQD (reference sequence). The CDR3 is made up of 14 amino acids. CDR3 sequence reads: CASKQSSTNTEAFF. The DNA for the CDR3 is TGCGCCAGCAAACAGTCCAGCACGAACACTGAAGCTTTCTTT.

The chain has TRBV5-4 and TRBJ2-1, with 7 nucleotides matching TRBD1. The CDR3 spans 14 residues. The J segment lost 9 bases and the V segment lost 0 bases, leaving 6 bases of the junction unmatched. Germline V gives CDR1 SGHNT, CDR2 YYREEE (reference sequence). CDR3 in DNA: TGTGCCAGCAGCTTGGAGGGGGCTGTACGTGAGCAGTTCTTC. It codes for CASSLEGAVREQFF. The whole variable domain, remainder taken from reference TRBV5-4 and TRBJ2-1, is ETGVTQSPTHLIKTRGQQVTLRCSSQSGHNTVSWYQQALGQGPQFIFQYYREEENGRGNFPPRFSGLQFPNYSSELNVNALELDDSALYLCASSLEGAVREQFFGPGTRLTVL.

The DNA of the CDR3 is TGCGCCAGCAGCCAAGATGATACAGGCAATCAGCCCCAGCATTTT. This encodes CASSQDDTGNQPQHF. The chain links TRBV4-1 to TRBJ1-5; no reliable D call. CDR3 length: 15 residues. V gave up 0 bases and J gave up 2 bases, with 8 bases separating them. Germline V gene data show CDR1 as MGHRA and CDR2 as YSYEKL.

The chain combines TRBV7-2 with TRBJ2-1; D is unclear. Germline V gene lookup returns CDR1 SGHTA and CDR2 FQGNSA. The CDR3 totals 12 residues. The V gene lost 3 bases and the J gene lost 8 bases, with 8 bases spanning the gap. The DNA for the CDR3 is TGTGCCAGCAGCTTCTCCTCGGATGAGCAGTTCTTC. Translating gives CASSFSSDEQFF.

V is TRBV30 and J is TRBJ2-3; TRBD2 might be the D (6 bases). Germline CDR1 is GTSNPN and CDR2 is SVGIG (reference sequence). There are 15 residues in the CDR3. V was shortened by 3 bases and J by 7 bases, with 20 bases between the two germline ends. CDR3 DNA sequence: TGTGCCTGGAGCGGCCTCGGGGGACCACAATATACGCAGTATTTT. Translation: CAWSGLGGPQYTQYF.